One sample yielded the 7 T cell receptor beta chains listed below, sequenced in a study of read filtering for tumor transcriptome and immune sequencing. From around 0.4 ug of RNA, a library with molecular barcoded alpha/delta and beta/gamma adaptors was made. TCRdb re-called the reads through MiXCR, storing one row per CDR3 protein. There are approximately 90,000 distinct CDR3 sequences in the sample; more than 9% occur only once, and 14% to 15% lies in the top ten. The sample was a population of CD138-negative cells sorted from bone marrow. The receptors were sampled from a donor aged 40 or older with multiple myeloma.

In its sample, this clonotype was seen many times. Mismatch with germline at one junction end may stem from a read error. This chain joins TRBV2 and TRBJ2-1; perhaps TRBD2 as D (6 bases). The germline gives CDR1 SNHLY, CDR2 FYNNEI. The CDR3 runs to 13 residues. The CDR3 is CASRGDSYYEQFF. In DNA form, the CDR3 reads TGTGCCAGCAGGGGGGACTCCTACTATGAGCAGTTCTTC.

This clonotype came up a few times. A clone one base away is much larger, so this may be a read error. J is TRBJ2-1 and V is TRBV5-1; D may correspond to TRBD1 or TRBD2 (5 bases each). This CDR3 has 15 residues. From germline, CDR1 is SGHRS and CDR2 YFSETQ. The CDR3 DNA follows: TGCGCCAGCAGCTTGATGGGACGAGCGGAAAATGGGCAGTTCTTC. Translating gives CASSLMGRAENGQFF.

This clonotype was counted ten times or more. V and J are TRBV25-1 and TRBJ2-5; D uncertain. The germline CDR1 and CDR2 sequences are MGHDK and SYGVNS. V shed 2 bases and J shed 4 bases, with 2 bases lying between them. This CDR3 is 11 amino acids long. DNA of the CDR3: TGTGCCAGCAGTGAAGGAGAGACCCAGTACTTC. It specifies CASSEGETQYF.

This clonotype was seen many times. The chain's CDR3 is CASSKALGGRKAEAFF. Written as DNA, the CDR3 is TGTGCCAGCAGCAAAGCGCTGGGGGGGAGGAAAGCTGAAGCTTTCTTT. This chain uses TRBV21-1 with TRBJ1-1. TRBV21-1 counts as a pseudogene. This CDR3 has 16 residues.

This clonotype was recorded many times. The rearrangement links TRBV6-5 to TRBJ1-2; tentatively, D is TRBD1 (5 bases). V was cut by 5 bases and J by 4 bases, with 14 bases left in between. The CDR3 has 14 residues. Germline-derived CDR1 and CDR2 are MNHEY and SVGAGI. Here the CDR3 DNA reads TGTGCCAGCAGTATATCCGGGGGTCTCTATGGCTACACCTTC. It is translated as CASSISGGLYGYTF.

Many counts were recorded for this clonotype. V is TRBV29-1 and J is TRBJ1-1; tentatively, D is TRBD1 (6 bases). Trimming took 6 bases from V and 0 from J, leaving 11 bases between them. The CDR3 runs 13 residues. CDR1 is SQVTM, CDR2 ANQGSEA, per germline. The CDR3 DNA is TGCAGCGTGAGGAGGGACATGAACACTGAAGCTTTCTTT. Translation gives CSVRRDMNTEAFF.

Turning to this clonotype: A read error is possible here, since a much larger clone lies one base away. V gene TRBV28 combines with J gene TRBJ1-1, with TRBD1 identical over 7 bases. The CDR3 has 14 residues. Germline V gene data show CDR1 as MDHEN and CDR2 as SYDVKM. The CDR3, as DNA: TGTGCCAGCAGTTTACAGGGGGTGAACACTGACGCTTTCTTT. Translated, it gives CASSLQGVNTDAFF.